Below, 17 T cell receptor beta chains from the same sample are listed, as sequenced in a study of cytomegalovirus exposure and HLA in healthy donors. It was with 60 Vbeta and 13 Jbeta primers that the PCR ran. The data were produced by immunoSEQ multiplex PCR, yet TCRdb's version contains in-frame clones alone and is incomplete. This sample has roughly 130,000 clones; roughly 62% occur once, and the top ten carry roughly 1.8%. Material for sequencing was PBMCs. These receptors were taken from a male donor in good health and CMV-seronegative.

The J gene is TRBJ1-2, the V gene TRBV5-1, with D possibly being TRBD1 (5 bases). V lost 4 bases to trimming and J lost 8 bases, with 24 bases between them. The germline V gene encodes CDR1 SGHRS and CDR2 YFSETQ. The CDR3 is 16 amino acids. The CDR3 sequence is CASSPQGGLIADGYTF. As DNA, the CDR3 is TGCGCCAGCAGCCCGCAGGGTGGTCTTATCGCTGACGGCTACACCTTC.

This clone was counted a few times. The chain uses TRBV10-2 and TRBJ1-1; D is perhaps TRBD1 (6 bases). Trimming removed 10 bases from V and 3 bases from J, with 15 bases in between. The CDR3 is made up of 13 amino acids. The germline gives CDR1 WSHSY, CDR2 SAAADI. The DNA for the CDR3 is TGCGCCACCTCCAGACAGGCTCACACTGAAGCTTTCTTT. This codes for CATSRQAHTEAFF.

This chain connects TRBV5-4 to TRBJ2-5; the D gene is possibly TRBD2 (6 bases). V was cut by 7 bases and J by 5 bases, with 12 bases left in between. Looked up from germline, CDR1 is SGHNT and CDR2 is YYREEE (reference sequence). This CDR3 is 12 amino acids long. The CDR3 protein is CASSRGTETQYF. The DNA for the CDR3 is TGTGCCAGCTCGCGGGGAACGGAGACCCAGTACTTC.

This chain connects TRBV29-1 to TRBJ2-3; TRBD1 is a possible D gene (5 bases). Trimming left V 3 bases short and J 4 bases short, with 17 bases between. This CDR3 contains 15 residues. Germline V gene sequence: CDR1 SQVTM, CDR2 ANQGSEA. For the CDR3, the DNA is TGCAGCGTTGAGACCCCCAGGGATGCGGCAGATACGCAGTATTTT. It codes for CSVETPRDAADTQYF.

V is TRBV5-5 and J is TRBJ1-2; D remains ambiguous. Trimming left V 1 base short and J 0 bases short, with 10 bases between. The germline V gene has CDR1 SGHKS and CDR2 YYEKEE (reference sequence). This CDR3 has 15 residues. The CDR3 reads CASSLLEGTNYGYTF. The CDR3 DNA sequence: TGTGCCAGCAGCTTGCTTGAGGGCACTAACTATGGCTACACCTTC.

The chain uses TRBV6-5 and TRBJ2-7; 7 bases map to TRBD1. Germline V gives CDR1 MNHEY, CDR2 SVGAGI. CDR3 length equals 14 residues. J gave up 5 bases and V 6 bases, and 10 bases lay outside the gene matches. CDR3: CASSRQGFANEQYF. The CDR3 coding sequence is TGTGCCAGCAGCCGACAGGGTTTCGCCAACGAGCAGTACTTC.

Here the CDR3 DNA reads TGCAGCGTCCAAACCTACGAGCAGTACTTC. Its translation: CSVQTYEQYF. The J gene is TRBJ2-7, the V gene TRBV29-1, with D unresolved. This CDR3 spans 10 amino acids. Germline V gene sequence: CDR1 SQVTM, CDR2 ANQGSEA. Between the trimmed V and J ends, which lost 6 bases and 2 bases, there was a span of 5 bases.

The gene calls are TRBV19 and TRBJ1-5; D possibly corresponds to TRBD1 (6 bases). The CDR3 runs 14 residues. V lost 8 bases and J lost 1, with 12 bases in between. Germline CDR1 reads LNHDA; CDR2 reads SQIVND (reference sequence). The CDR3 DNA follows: TGTGCCAGTGGGAGGGGGGCGAGCAATCAGCCCCAGCATTTT. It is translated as CASGRGASNQPQHF.

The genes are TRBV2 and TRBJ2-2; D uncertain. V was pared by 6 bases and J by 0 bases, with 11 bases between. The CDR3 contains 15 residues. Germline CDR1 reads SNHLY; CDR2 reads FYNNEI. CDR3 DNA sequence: TGTGCCAGCAGACAAGAGACATCGAACACCGGGGAGCTGTTTTTT. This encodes CASRQETSNTGELFF.

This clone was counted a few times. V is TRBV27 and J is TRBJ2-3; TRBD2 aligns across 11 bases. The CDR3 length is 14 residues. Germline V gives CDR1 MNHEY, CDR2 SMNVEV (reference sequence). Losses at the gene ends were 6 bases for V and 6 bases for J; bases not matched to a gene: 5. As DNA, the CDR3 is TGTGCCAGCAGACTAGCGGGGGTTAGCGATACGCAGTATTTT. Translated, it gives CASRLAGVSDTQYF.

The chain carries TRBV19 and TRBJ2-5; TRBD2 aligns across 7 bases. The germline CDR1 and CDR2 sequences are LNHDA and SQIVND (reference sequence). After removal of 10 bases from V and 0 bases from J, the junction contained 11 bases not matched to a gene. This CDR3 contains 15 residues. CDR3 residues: CATAHPGGNQETQYF. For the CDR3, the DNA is TGTGCCACCGCCCACCCGGGGGGTAACCAAGAGACCCAGTACTTC.

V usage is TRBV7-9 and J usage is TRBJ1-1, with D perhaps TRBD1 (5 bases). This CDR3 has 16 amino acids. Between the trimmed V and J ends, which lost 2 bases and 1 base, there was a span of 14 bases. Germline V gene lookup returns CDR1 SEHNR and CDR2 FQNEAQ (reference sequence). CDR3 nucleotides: TGTGCCAGCAGCTTACCTATCGACAGCACGAACACTGAAGCTTTCTTT. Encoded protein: CASSLPIDSTNTEAFF.

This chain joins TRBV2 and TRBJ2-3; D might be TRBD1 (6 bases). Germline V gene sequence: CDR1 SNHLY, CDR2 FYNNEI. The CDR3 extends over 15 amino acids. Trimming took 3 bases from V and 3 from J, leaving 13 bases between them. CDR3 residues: CASSDEGDSTDTQYF. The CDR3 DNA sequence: TGTGCCAGCAGTGATGAGGGGGATAGTACAGATACGCAGTATTTT.

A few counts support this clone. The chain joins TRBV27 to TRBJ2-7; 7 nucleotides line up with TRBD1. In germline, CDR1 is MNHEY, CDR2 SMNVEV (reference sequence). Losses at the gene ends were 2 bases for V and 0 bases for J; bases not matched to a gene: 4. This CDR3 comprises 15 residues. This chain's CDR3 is CASSLRGTVSYEQYF. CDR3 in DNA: TGTGCCAGCAGTTTAAGAGGGACAGTCTCCTACGAGCAGTACTTC.

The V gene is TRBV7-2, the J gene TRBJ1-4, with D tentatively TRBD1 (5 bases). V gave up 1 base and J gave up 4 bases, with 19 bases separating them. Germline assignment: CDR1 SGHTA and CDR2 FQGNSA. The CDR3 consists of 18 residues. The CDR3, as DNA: TGTGCCAGCAGCTTAGATGAGATTGGGGGGAGGGATAATGAAAAACTGTTTTTT. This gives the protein CASSLDEIGGRDNEKLFF.

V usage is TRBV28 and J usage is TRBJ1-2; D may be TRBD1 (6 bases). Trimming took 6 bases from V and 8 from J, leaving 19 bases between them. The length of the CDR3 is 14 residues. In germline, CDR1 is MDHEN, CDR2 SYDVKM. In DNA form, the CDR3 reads TGTGCCAGCAGCCTGAACCAGGGGACACAGGGCTACACCTTC. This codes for CASSLNQGTQGYTF.

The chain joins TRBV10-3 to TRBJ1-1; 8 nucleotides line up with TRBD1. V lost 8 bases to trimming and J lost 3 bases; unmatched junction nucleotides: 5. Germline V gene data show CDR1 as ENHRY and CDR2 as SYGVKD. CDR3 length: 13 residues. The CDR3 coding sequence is TGTGCCATCGCCTCGGACAGGGACACTGAAGCTTTCTTT. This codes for CAIASDRDTEAFF.